The count of the clone carrying this TCR beta chain is one. Its target is not known. The sample belongs to a study of cytomegalovirus exposure and HLA in healthy donors. Overall study results and limits: Most CMV-associated TCR beta chains appeared HLA-restricted in a later analysis. A later analysis by the authors found several of the most significant clusters apparently linked to common viral pathogens. In terms of immune exposure information, only CMV serostatus was available.

The PCR employed 60 Vbeta primers together with 13 Jbeta primers. TCRdb keeps only in-frame clones here, not all; method: immunoSEQ multiplex PCR. The table has roughly 200,000 clones, 70% to 85% seen once. CDR1 is SNHLY and CDR2 is FYNNEI in the germline V gene. The CDR3 contains 12 residues. V dropped 4 bases and J dropped 3 bases, with 7 bases sitting between them. The origin of this receptor is a man in his forties or fifties in good health and CMV-seropositive. The sample was PBMCs. The chain recombines TRBV2 with TRBJ2-7; D is perhaps TRBD2 (5 bases). The CDR3 loop is CASSASGYEQYF. CDR3 DNA sequence: TGTGCCAGCAGTGCGAGCGGCTACGAGCAGTACTTC.